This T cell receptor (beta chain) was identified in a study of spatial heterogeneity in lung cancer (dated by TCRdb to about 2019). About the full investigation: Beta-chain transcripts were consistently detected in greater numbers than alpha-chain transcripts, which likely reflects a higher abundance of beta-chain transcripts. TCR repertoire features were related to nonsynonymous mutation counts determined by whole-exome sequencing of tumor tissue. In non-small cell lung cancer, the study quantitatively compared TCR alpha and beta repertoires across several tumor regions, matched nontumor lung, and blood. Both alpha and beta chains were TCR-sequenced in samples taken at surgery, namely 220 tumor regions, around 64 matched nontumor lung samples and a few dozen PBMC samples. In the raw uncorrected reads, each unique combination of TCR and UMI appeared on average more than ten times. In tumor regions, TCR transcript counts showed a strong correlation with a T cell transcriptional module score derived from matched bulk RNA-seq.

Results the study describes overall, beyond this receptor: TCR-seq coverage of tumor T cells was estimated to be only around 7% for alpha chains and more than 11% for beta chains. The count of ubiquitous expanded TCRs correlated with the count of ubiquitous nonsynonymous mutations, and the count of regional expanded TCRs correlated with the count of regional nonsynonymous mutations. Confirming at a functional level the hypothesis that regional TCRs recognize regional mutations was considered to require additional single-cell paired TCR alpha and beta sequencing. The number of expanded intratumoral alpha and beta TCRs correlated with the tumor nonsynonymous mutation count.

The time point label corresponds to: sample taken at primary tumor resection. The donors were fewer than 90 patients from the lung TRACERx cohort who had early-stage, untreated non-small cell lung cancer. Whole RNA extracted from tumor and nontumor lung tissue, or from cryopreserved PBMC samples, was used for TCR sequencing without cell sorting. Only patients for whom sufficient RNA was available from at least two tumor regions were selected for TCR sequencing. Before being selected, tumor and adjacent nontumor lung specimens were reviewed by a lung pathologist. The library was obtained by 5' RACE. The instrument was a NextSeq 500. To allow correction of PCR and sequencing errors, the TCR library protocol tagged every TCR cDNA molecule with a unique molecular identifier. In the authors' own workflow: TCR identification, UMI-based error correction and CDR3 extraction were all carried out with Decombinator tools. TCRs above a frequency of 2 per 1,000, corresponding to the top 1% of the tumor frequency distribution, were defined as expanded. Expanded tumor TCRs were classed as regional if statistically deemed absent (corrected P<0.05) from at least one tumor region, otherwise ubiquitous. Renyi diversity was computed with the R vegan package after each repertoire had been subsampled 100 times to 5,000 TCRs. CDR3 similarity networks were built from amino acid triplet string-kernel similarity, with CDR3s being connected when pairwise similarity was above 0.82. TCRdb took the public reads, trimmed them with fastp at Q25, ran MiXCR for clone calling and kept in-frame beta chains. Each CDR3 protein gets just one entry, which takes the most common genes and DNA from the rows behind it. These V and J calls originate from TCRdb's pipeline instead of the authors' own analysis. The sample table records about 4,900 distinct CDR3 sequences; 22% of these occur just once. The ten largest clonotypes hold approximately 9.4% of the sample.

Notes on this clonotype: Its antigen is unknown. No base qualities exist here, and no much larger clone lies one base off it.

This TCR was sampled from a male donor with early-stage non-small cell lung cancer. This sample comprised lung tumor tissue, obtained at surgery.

The CDR3 corresponds to CSARDPRGTEAFF. The DNA reads as follows: TGCAGTGCTAGAGATCCCAGGGGCACTGAAGCTTTCTTT. The chain joins TRBV20-1 to TRBJ1-1, with TRBD1 as a weak D call on 6 bases. The CDR3, from cysteine to phenylalanine, totals 13 residues. CDR3 DNA only is kept here, 39 bases in frame from base 1. Trimming removed 0 bases from V and 4 bases from J, leaving 9 bases between the germline ends. From the germline V gene (reference sequence), CDR1 is DFQATT and CDR2 is SNEGSKA.